This T cell receptor (beta chain) came from a study of early T cells in non-severe SARS-CoV-2 infection (dated by TCRdb to the early 2020s). Study-level background: Because TCR sequencing was done on bulk RNA from unsorted whole blood, the alpha and beta chains could not be paired.

There are many counts of this clonotype. The clone's antigen remains unknown. Per-base quality was not reported, and no clone a single base away is much larger than it. V loses 4 bases of germline sequence and J loses 5 bases, and the interval between the two ends is 9 bases. Spanning cysteine to phenylalanine, the CDR3 consists of 13 amino acids. This entry keeps only the CDR3 DNA: 39 bases, framed from base 1. From a lookup of the germline V gene (reference sequence), CDR1 and CDR2 are PRHDT and FYEKMQ. The study was a case-control design nested within a healthcare worker cohort in London, UK, with weekly nasopharyngeal swab PCR tests and blood sampling. Healthcare workers were enrolled in the week of the UK lockdown, from 23 to 31 March 2020, and were followed every week for up to roughly 15 weeks. Libraries were built with 5' RACE. Reads for this sample came from a NextSeq 500. In the TCR library protocol, unique molecular identifiers were attached to individual cDNA molecules to correct for PCR bias and sequencing error. TCR alpha and beta chains were both sequenced, and the abundances of alpha and beta sequences in each sample were closely correlated with each other. From the authors' description of their analysis: Decombinator V4 was used to annotate TCR sequences for V gene, J gene and CDR3. Expanded TCRs were defined as changing significantly between any two time points under a Poisson model with p below 0.0001. TCR abundances were normalised to the total number of TCRs sequenced per sample and were expressed as counts per million. MAIT TCRs were defined by TRAV1-2 paired with TRAJ12, TRAJ20 or TRAJ33, and iNKT TCRs by TRAV10 paired with TRAJ18. A search of VDJdb, accessed on 1 November 2021, was run for TCRs annotated to CMV, EBV and SARS-CoV-2, with TCRs annotated for multiple antigens excluded. The raw public data were reprocessed by TCRdb itself: fastp quality trimming at Q25, MiXCR clonotype calling, in-frame beta chains only. Rows are unified per CDR3 protein, each entry keeping the most common DNA and genes. For this entry, the V and J calls and clone size follow TCRdb and not the study's own pipeline. The sample table contains tens of thousands of distinct CDR3 sequences; only one count was recorded for around 6.6% of them. 5.5% to 7.5% of the sample lies in the top ten.

Overall study results and their limits: VDJdb matching was skewed toward anti-spike CD8 responses, so virus-specific expansions were likely underestimated and private and CD4 specificities were missed.

The sequenced sample was whole blood, obtained at baseline. This clonotype was obtained from an adult who was a healthcare worker with PCR-confirmed SARS-CoV-2 infection or an uninfected control (not recorded which). The rearranged chain carries TRBV13 and TRBJ1-5; TRBD1 is a possible D gene, resting on 6 matching bases. The DNA reads TGTGCCAGCAGCTCGAGGGGGGATCAGCCCCAGCATTTT. Its product reads: CASSSRGDQPQHF. Extended through the reference TRBV13 and TRBJ1-5 proteins, this CDR3 yields the full variable domain: AAGVIQSPRHLIKEKRETATLKCYPIPRHDTVYWYQQGPGQDPQFLISFYEKMQSDKGSIPDRFSAQQFSDYHSELNMSSLELGDSALYFCASSSRGDQPQHFGDGTRLSIL.